The rows below give T cell receptor beta chains drawn from one sample of a study of chemoradiotherapy in HPV16-positive cancers. This table comes from immunoSEQ multiplex PCR, and its TCRdb copy is limited to in-frame clones, with some not included. The sample holds some 16,000 clones; 65% to 80% are singletons and the top ten take around 9.9%. Sampling was performed from a patient who underwent chemoradiotherapy. These receptors were collected from a human donor with HPV-associated anogenital cancer. The CDR3 runs from the conserved cysteine through the conserved F or W.

13	TRBV7-2	TRBJ1-2	CASSLTTNYGYTF
14	TRBV6-1	TRBJ1-6	CASRRDFPNSPLHF
15	TRBV7-6	TRBJ2-2	CASSSLGQGAGELFF
13	TRBV5-1	TRBJ2-2	CASSLSETGELFF
16	TRBV5-4	TRBJ2-7	CASSFGGGVNSYEQYF
14	TRBV5-1	TRBJ1-1	CASSSGQGNAEAFF
15	TRBV6-5	TRBJ2-2	CASSYKAGNTGELFF
16	TRBV5-5	TRBJ2-6	CASSVHRGPGANVLTF
15	TRBV5-4	TRBJ2-7	CASSRPGQGAGEQYF
15	TRBV5-6	TRBJ1-1	CASSLAGGGYTEAFF
14	TRBV30	TRBJ1-3	CAWSGTYSGNTIYF
16	TRBV6-6	TRBJ1-4	CASSYSGGGESEKLFF
14	TRBV7-6	TRBJ2-4	CASTPGTAGNIQYF
12	TRBV19	TRBJ1-1	CASSIAGGKAFF
13	TRBV9	TRBJ2-7	CASSEFNRGEQYF
16	TRBV7-9	TRBJ1-5	CASSLSGTGGNQPQHF
12	TRBV7-2	TRBJ2-7	CASSPSYYEQYF
13	TRBV6-4	TRBJ1-6	CASSEWGNSPLHF
14	TRBV9	TRBJ1-1	CASSVGSWDTEAFF
15	TRBV9	TRBJ2-1	CASTQGPGQGYEQFF
15	TRBV5-1	TRBJ2-5	CASSPGLAGQETQYF
14	TRBV28	TRBJ2-5	CASSSGGAGETQYF
14	TRBV10-3	TRBJ1-6	CAIRGQGGDSPLHF
15	TRBV15	TRBJ1-1	CATSRRQGMNTEAFF
14	TRBV7-8	TRBJ2-5	CASSHRVFQETQYF
12	TRBV5-6	TRBJ2-3	CASSRTGYTQYF
13	TRBV6-1	TRBJ2-7	CASSETILYEQYF
15	TRBV10-2	TRBJ2-2	CASSVLAGGRGELFF
12	TRBV30	TRBJ1-1	CAYTTGTTEAFF
17	TRBV4-2	TRBJ2-7	CASSQDNSGTDAYEQYF
14	TRBV7-2	TRBJ1-5	CASSRDNGDQPQHF
18	TRBV7-8	TRBJ2-7	CASSLARLATQRSYEQYF
14	TRBV30	TRBJ2-7	CAWSVLGASYEQYF
15	TRBV28	TRBJ2-3	CASSGGQGNSDTQYF
13	TRBV27	TRBJ1-2	CASSLDRDYGYTF
15	TRBV4-1	TRBJ1-1	CASSPDRGIKDEAFF
12	TRBV28	TRBJ2-5	CASTTGAETQYF
14	TRBV7-2	TRBJ1-4	CASSQTGDNEKLFF
12	TRBV6-5	TRBJ1-1	CAIGEGLAEAFF
15	TRBV13	TRBJ2-3	CASSLWAGDQDTQYF
15	TRBV28	TRBJ1-2	CASSRDGLANYGYTF
15	TRBV5-5	TRBJ2-2	CASSLATGALGELFF
14	TRBV7-9	TRBJ2-5	CASSLLGAGETQYF
13	TRBV30	TRBJ1-5	CAWTKDGSQPQHF
14	TRBV19	TRBJ1-2	CASSRVGTNYGYTF
14	TRBV4-2	TRBJ1-1	CASRQKTLNTEAFF
14	TRBV13	TRBJ1-1	CASSFFSMNTEAFF
13	TRBV15	TRBJ1-1	CATSGQGTTEAFF
14	TRBV30	TRBJ2-1	CAWSRDSGYNEQFF
13	TRBV11-1	TRBJ1-1	CASSFERGTEAFF
14	TRBV27	TRBJ1-1	CASSSSGRNTEAFF
16	TRBV27	TRBJ1-2	CASSPLADPTPYGYTF
14	TRBV7-9	TRBJ2-7	CASSLAEASYEQYF
12	TRBV7-6	TRBJ1-4	CASSAPGEKLFF
14	TRBV29-1	TRBJ2-2	CSVTVWGDTGELFF